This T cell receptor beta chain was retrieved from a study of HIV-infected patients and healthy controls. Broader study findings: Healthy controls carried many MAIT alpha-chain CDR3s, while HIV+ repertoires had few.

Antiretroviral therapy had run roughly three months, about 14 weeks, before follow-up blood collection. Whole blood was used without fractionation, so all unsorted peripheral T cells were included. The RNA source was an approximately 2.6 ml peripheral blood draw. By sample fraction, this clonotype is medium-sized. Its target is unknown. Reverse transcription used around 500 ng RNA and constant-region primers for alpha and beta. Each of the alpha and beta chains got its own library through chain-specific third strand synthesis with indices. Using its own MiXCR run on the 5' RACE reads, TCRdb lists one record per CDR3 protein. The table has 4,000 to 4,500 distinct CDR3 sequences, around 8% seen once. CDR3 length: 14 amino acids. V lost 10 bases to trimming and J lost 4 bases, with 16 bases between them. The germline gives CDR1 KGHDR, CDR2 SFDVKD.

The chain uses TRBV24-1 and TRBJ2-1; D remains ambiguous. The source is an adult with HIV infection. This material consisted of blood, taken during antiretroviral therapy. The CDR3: CATGGADNYNEQFF. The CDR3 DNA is TGTGCCACTGGCGGTGCAGATAATTACAATGAGCAGTTCTTC.